The following is a T cell receptor (beta chain) sequence with its context. In the source study's methods: Using reference gene primer amplification, nucleated cell counts were estimated. TCRdb keeps only in-frame clones here, not all; method: immunoSEQ multiplex PCR. The V and J calls and the clone size are those of that table, but D and trimming were determined from the DNA. The sample includes around 31,000 clones, 85% to 90% seen only once; the top ten take 15% to 20%. The germline V and J ends were trimmed by 2 bases and 9 bases, with 16 bases remaining between them. This CDR3 has 14 residues. Germline V gene sequence: CDR1 LGHDT, CDR2 YNNKEL (reference sequence). These data belong to a study of blood T cell repertoires in COVID-19. Study-wide context: COVID-19 samples collected from the United States, Italy and Spain covered acute and convalescent phases.

The rearrangement links TRBV3-1 (or the pseudogene TRBV3-2) to TRBJ1-2, with D maybe TRBD1 (6 bases). Sequenced input: peripheral blood. This receptor was taken from an elderly man with acute or convalescent COVID-19. This CDR3 is CASSQNGGGLSYTF. In DNA form, the CDR3 reads TGTGCCAGCAGCCAAAATGGGGGGGGCCTAAGCTACACCTTC.